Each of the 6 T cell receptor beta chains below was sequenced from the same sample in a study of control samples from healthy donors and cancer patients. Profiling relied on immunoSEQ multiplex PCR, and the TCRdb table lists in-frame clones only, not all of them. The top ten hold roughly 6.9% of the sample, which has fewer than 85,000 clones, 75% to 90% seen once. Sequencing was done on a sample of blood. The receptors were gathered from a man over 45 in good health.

CDR3: CASSPYGGGRRETQYF. The CDR3 nucleotides are TGTGCCAGCAGCCCTTATGGGGGGGGCCGTCGAGAGACCCAGTACTTC. This chain connects TRBV7-7 to TRBJ2-5; D possibly corresponds to TRBD2 (7 bases). V was cut by 5 bases and J by 4 bases, with 20 bases left in between. This CDR3 region has 16 residues. The germline V gene has CDR1 SSHAT and CDR2 FNYEAQ (reference sequence).

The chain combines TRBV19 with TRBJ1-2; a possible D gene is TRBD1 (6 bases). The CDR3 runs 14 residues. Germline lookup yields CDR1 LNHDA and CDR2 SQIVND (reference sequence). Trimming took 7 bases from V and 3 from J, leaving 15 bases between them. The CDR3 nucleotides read TGTGCCAGTACGGGGGCCTTCGAATACTATGGCTACACCTTC. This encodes CASTGAFEYYGYTF.

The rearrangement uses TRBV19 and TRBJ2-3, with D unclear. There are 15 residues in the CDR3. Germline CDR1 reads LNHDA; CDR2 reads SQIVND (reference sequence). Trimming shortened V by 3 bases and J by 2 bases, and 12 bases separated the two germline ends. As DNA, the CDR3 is TGTGCCAGTAGTATTGGTAGGACCGACACAGATACGCAGTATTTT. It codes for CASSIGRTDTDTQYF.

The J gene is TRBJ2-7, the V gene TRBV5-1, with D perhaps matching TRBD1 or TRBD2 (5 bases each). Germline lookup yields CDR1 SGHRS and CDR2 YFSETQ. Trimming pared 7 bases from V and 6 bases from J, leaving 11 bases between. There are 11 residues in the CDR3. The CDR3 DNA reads TGCGCCAGCGGGGCCGGGGTCGAGCAGTACTTC. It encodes CASGAGVEQYF. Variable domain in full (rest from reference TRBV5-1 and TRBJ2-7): KAGVTQTPRYLIKTRGQQVTLSCSPISGHRSVSWYQQTPGQGLQFLFEYFSETQRNKGNFPGRFSGRQFSNSRSEMNVSTLELGDSALYLCASGAGVEQYFGPGTRLTVT.

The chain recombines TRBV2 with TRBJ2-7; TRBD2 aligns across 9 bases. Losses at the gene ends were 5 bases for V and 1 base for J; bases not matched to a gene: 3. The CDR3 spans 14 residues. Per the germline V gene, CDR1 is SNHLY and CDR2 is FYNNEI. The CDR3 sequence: CASSLAGRSYEQYF. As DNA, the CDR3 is TGTGCCAGCAGTCTAGCGGGGCGGTCCTACGAGCAGTACTTC. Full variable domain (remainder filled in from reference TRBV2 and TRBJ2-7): EPEVTQTPSHQVTQMGQEVILRCVPISNHLYFYWYRQILGQKVEFLVSFYNNEISEKSEIFDDQFSVERPDGSNFTLKIRSTKLEDSAMYFCASSLAGRSYEQYFGPGTRLTVT.

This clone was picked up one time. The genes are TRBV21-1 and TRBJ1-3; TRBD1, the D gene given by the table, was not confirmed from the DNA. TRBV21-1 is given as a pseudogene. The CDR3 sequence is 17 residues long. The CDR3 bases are TGTGCCAGCAGCAAAGGAACAGGGAATCATTCTGGAAACACCATATATTTT. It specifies CASSKGTGNHSGNTIYF.